This TCR beta chain was profiled in a study of T cell repertoires in cytomegalovirus infection. Study-wide context: Indicated by public TCR beta signatures were CMV infection and matching HLA type.

TCRdb re-called the reads with MiXCR, one entry per CDR3 protein. Among about 220,000 distinct CDR3 sequences listed, around 40% were seen once. Study conclusions and caveats: The study found HLA-C-restricted CMV-specific TCR beta clonotypes dominating the ex vivo response.

As for this clonotype: The antigen remains unidentified.

The TCR originated in a human donor in good health (CMV status not recorded). Some clones in this sample may be carry-over from other donors' samples. Sequenced material: CD8+ T cells from cultured PBMCs, taken from culture after CMV antigen stimulation.

CDR3 sequence (DNA): TGTGCCAGCAGAGGGGGGCGAAGTCAAGAGACCCAGTACTTC. Translation gives CASRGGRSQETQYF. This chain joins TRBV14 and TRBJ2-5; D is perhaps TRBD1 or TRBD2 (6 bases each). Germline V gene data show CDR1 as SGHDN and CDR2 as FVKESK. This CDR3 has 14 amino acids. V dropped 6 bases and J dropped 2 bases, with 13 bases sitting between them.